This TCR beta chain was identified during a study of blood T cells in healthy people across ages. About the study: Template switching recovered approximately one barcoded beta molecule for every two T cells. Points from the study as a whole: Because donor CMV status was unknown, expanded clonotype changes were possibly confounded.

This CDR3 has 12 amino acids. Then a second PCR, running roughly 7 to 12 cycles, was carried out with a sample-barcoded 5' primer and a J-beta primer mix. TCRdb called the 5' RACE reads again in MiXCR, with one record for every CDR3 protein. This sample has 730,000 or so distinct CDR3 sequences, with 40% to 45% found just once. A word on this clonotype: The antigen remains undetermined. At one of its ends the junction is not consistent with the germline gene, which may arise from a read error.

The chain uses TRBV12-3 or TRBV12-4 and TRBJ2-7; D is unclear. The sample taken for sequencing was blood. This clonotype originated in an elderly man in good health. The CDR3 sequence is CAGSLGSYEQYF. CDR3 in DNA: TGTGCCGGCAGTTTAGGCTCCTACGAGCAGTACTTC.